These 29 T cell receptor beta chains were all obtained from the same sample, sequenced in a study of chemoradiotherapy in HPV16-positive cancers. Assay used: immunoSEQ multiplex PCR; TCRdb lists only in-frame clones, some missing. Of 5,000 to 6,500 clones in the sample, roughly 88% were seen once. The source was blood, collected from a patient who underwent chemoradiotherapy. These receptors all come from a human donor with HPV-associated anogenital cancer.

The chain has TRBV7-9 and TRBJ2-7; the match to TRBD1 covers 8 bases. Trimming at V came to 4 bases and at J to 5 bases, leaving 16 bases not matched to a gene. Germline V lookup: CDR1 SEHNR, CDR2 FQNEAQ (reference sequence). This CDR3 is 17 amino acids long. The CDR3 loop reads CASSSSLGAGGVHEQYF. In DNA, the CDR3 is TGTGCCAGCAGCTCCTCGTTGGGTGCAGGGGGCGTCCACGAGCAGTACTTC.

This chain joins TRBV6-1 and TRBJ2-4; D may be TRBD1 or TRBD2 (5 bases each). Trimming pared 6 bases from V and 7 bases from J, leaving 16 bases between. The CDR3 is 14 residues long. The germline CDR1 and CDR2 sequences are MNHNS and SASEGT. In DNA, the CDR3 is TGTGCCAGCAGCTCGTGGGGGATGGGTAACATTCAGTACTTC. It yields the protein CASSSWGMGNIQYF.

V is TRBV7-7 and J is TRBJ2-5, with D perhaps being TRBD1 or TRBD2 (5 bases each). Trimming removed 6 bases from V and 0 bases from J, with 14 bases in between. The CDR3 totals 15 residues. Germline values: CDR1 SSHAT, CDR2 FNYEAQ (reference sequence). The DNA for the CDR3 is TGTGCCAGCAGTCCATTTCCGGGACACCAAGAGACCCAGTACTTC. It yields the protein CASSPFPGHQETQYF.

The rearrangement uses TRBV5-5 and TRBJ2-5; D is ambiguous. The CDR3 is 15 amino acids. With 2 bases removed from V and 1 base from J, the gap between germline ends came to 12 bases. Germline loops: CDR1 SGHKS, CDR2 YYEKEE (reference sequence). The CDR3 spells CASSLPFSGQETQYF. CDR3 in DNA: TGTGCCAGCAGCTTACCCTTCTCCGGCCAAGAGACCCAGTACTTC.

J is TRBJ1-2 and V is TRBV5-1; 8 bases align to TRBD1. CDR1 and CDR2 from the germline V gene are SGHRS and YFSETQ. The CDR3 is 15 residues long. J gave up 0 bases and V 4 bases, and 5 bases lay outside the gene matches. CDR3 bases: TGCGCCAGCAGCACAAAGACAGGGGCTAACTATGGCTACACCTTC. Translating gives CASSTKTGANYGYTF.

The chain is built from TRBV6-1 and TRBJ1-1; D may be TRBD1 (5 bases). Germline assignment: CDR1 MNHNS and CDR2 SASEGT. Trimming took off 6 bases at V and 3 bases at J, with 11 bases between the two ends. The CDR3 has 13 residues. CDR3: CASSGQGYTEAFF. CDR3 sequence (DNA): TGTGCCAGCAGCGGGCAGGGCTACACTGAAGCTTTCTTT.

J is TRBJ1-2 and V is TRBV5-4; the D gene is possibly TRBD1 (5 bases). The germline gives CDR1 SGHNT, CDR2 YYREEE (reference sequence). The V end lost 0 bases, the J end lost 6 bases, and 6 bases lay between the germline ends. CDR3 length equals 12 residues. This CDR3 reads CASSLAGNGYTF. CDR3 in DNA: TGTGCCAGCAGCTTGGCAGGGAATGGCTACACCTTC.

The chain is built from TRBV11-1 and TRBJ2-5; 8 bases agree with TRBD2. The CDR3 extends over 15 amino acids. V shed 1 base, J shed 5 bases, and the junction held 6 bases outside the gene matches. Germline CDR1 SGHAT, CDR2 FQDESV (reference sequence). CDR3 residues: CASSLEAGAGETQYF. For the CDR3, the DNA is TGTGCCAGCAGCTTAGAAGCGGGAGCTGGTGAGACCCAGTACTTC.

The gene calls are TRBV9 and TRBJ2-3; 9 nucleotides line up with TRBD2. This CDR3 region has 16 residues. V gave up 0 bases and J gave up 3 bases; unmatched junction bases: 5. The germline CDR1 and CDR2 sequences are SGDLS and YYNGEE. The CDR3 reads CASSVGNSGGTDTQYF. CDR3 DNA sequence: TGTGCCAGCAGCGTAGGAAATAGCGGGGGAACAGATACGCAGTATTTT.

This chain connects TRBV5-1 to TRBJ1-2, with D perhaps TRBD1 (6 bases). The V and J ends lost 0 bases and 2 bases respectively, with 14 bases between them. This CDR3 comprises 16 residues. Looked up from germline, CDR1 is SGHRS and CDR2 is YFSETQ. CDR3 nucleotides: TGCGCCAGCAGCTTGGAAGGGGGGCCTGACAACTATGGCTACACCTTC. This sequence encodes CASSLEGGPDNYGYTF.

This chain uses TRBV28 with TRBJ2-4, with 9 bases lining up with TRBD2. V shed 0 bases and J 0 bases; nucleotides not matched to a gene: 3. The length of the CDR3 is 17 residues. Germline values: CDR1 MDHEN, CDR2 SYDVKM. The CDR3 sequence: CASSLWGGRVAKNIQYF. CDR3 bases: TGTGCCAGCAGTTTATGGGGCGGGAGGGTAGCCAAAAACATTCAGTACTTC. The complete variable domain, with remaining parts taken from reference TRBV28 and TRBJ2-4, reads DVKVTQSSRYLVKRTGEKVFLECVQDMDHENMFWYRQDPGLGLRLIYFSYDVKMKEKGDIPEGYSVSREKKERFSLILESASTNQTSMYLCASSLWGGRVAKNIQYFGAGTRLSVL.

The V and J genes are TRBV6-6 and TRBJ1-1; D is uncertain. Germline-derived CDR1 and CDR2 are MNHNY and SVGAGI (reference sequence). V was trimmed by 0 bases and J by 2 bases, leaving 7 bases between them. The CDR3 runs to 14 residues. Here the CDR3 DNA reads TGTGCCAGCAGTTACTCGTGGGAAAACACTGAAGCTTTCTTT. Translation gives CASSYSWENTEAFF.

The chain uses TRBV7-9 and TRBJ2-5; D is possibly TRBD2 (5 bases). Trimming shortened V by 1 base and J by 2 bases, and 8 bases separated the two germline ends. This CDR3 is built from 14 residues. CDR1 SEHNR and CDR2 FQNEAQ come from the germline V gene (reference sequence). The CDR3 here is CASSLVTIQETQYF. Here the CDR3 DNA reads TGTGCCAGCAGCTTAGTGACTATTCAAGAGACCCAGTACTTC.

The chain joins TRBV10-3 to TRBJ1-3, with unresolved D. Between the trimmed V and J ends, which lost 4 bases and 4 bases, there was a span of 11 bases. The CDR3 has 14 residues. Germline CDR1 is ENHRY and CDR2 is SYGVKD. Written as DNA, the CDR3 is TGTGCCATCAGTGCGGAGACGCAGGGAAACACCATATATTTT. Encoded protein: CAISAETQGNTIYF.

The rearrangement uses TRBV6-1 and TRBJ2-7, with TRBD1 identical over 11 bases. Germline V gene sequence: CDR1 MNHNS, CDR2 SASEGT. V shed 7 bases and J 3 bases; nucleotides not matched to a gene: 8. The CDR3 extends over 15 amino acids. This CDR3 reads CASTPAGTGGYEQYF. CDR3 DNA: TGTGCCAGCACCCCAGCCGGGACAGGGGGCTACGAGCAGTACTTC.

The rearrangement links TRBV28 to TRBJ2-1, with D perhaps TRBD2 (6 bases). Trimming shortened V by 8 bases and J by 0 bases, and 8 bases separated the two germline ends. The CDR3 runs to 13 residues. Germline assignment: CDR1 MDHEN and CDR2 SYDVKM. In DNA, the CDR3 is TGTGCCAGCCTGCGGGGCTCCTACAATGAGCAGTTCTTC. It encodes CASLRGSYNEQFF.

The J gene is TRBJ2-2, the V gene TRBV6-1; D ambiguous. This CDR3 contains 15 residues. Germline assignment: CDR1 MNHNS and CDR2 SASEGT. V was shortened by 1 base and J by 3 bases, with 9 bases between the two germline ends. The CDR3 protein is CASSEVGIDTGELFF. The DNA of the CDR3 is TGTGCCAGCAGTGAAGTCGGAATTGACACCGGGGAGCTGTTTTTT.

This chain links TRBV5-1 with TRBJ2-7, with TRBD1 identical over 7 bases. From germline, CDR1 is SGHRS and CDR2 YFSETQ. J lost 4 bases, V lost 0 bases, and 10 bases had no gene match. The CDR3 loop spans 16 amino acids. CDR3 loop: CASSLEGRGRAYEQYF. DNA of the CDR3: TGCGCCAGCAGCTTGGAGGGCAGGGGGAGAGCTTACGAGCAGTACTTC.

The rearrangement uses TRBV11-2 and TRBJ2-2; TRBD1 might be the D (5 bases). V was shortened by 5 bases and J by 4 bases, with 17 bases between the two germline ends. CDR1 is SGHAT and CDR2 is FQNNGV in the germline V gene. The CDR3 loop spans 16 amino acids. The CDR3 here is CASSLWFRGITGELFF. The DNA of the CDR3 is TGTGCCAGCAGCCTCTGGTTTAGGGGAATCACCGGGGAGCTGTTTTTT.

The gene calls are TRBV15 and TRBJ2-1; TRBD2 aligns across 7 bases. CDR3 length equals 14 residues. Unmatched junction bases numbered 12, after V lost 8 bases and J lost 8 bases. Germline CDR1 LNHNV, CDR2 YYDKDF (reference sequence). The DNA of the CDR3 is TGTGCCACCCAAGATGGCGGGAGTAGGGATGAGCAGTTCTTC. Its translation is CATQDGGSRDEQFF.

In DNA form, the CDR3 reads TGTGCCAGCAGCCAACAAGAGTGGGACAGGGGTGAAGCTTTCTTT. Protein product: CASSQQEWDRGEAFF. V gene TRBV4-2 combines with J gene TRBJ1-1, with 10 bases lining up with TRBD1. Germline-derived CDR1 and CDR2 are LGHNA and YNFKEQ. This CDR3 spans 15 amino acids. The V and J ends lost 2 bases and 7 bases, in that order; junction bases with no gene match: 7.

This chain uses TRBV11-2 with TRBJ2-5; the match to TRBD1 covers 9 bases. CDR3 size: 14 residues. The germline V gene has CDR1 SGHAT and CDR2 FQNNGV. Trimming at V came to 5 bases and at J to 5 bases, leaving 6 bases not matched to a gene. The DNA of the CDR3 is TGTGCCAGCAGCGCGACAGGGGGTGTTGAGACCCAGTACTTC. It yields the protein CASSATGGVETQYF. Variable domain in full (rest from reference TRBV11-2 and TRBJ2-5): EAGVAQSPRYKIIEKRQSVAFWCNPISGHATLYWYQQILGQGPKLLIQFQNNGVVDDSQLPKDRFSAERLKGVDSTLKIQPAKLEDSAVYLCASSATGGVETQYFGPGTRLLVL.

This chain uses TRBV30 with TRBJ1-3; tentatively, D is TRBD1 (6 bases). V gave up 2 bases and J gave up 0 bases, with 11 bases separating them. The CDR3 has 15 amino acids. The germline CDR1 and CDR2 sequences are GTSNPN and SVGIG (reference sequence). The CDR3 reads CAWSRDIHSGNTIYF. In nucleotides, the CDR3 is TGTGCCTGGAGTCGGGACATACACTCTGGAAACACCATATATTTT. Variable domain in full (rest from reference TRBV30 and TRBJ1-3): SQTIHQWPATLVQPVGSPLSLECTVEGTSNPNLYWYRQAAGRGLQLLFYSVGIGQISSEVPQNLSASRPQDRQFILSSKKLLLSDSGFYLCAWSRDIHSGNTIYFGEGSWLTVV.

The chain links TRBV2 to TRBJ2-3, with D unresolved. CDR1 SNHLY and CDR2 FYNNEI come from the germline V gene. This CDR3 has 11 residues. Trimming took off 7 bases at V and 6 bases at J, with 8 bases between the two ends. CDR3 nucleotide sequence: TGTGCCAGCATCGTCATCGATACGCAGTATTTT. Its protein product is CASIVIDTQYF.

The V call is TRBV2, the J call TRBJ2-5, with a weak D call TRBD2 (5 bases). The V gene lost 6 bases and the J gene lost 5 bases, with 16 bases spanning the gap. The length of the CDR3 is 14 residues. Germline V lookup: CDR1 SNHLY, CDR2 FYNNEI. CDR3 coding DNA: TGTGCCAGCAGGGCCGGGAACTTGGGGGAGACCCAGTACTTC. It is translated as CASRAGNLGETQYF.

For the CDR3, the DNA is TGCGCCAGCAGCTTGGTTTCGGGGCCTCTGATCTCCTACGAGCAGTACTTC. This gives the protein CASSLVSGPLISYEQYF. The gene calls are TRBV5-1 and TRBJ2-7; D could derive from TRBD1 or TRBD2 (5 bases each). This CDR3 comprises 17 residues. V shed 0 bases and J shed 0 bases, with 16 bases lying between them. CDR1 is SGHRS and CDR2 is YFSETQ in the germline V gene.

The CDR3 region has the DNA TGTGCCAGCAGTGCACAGGGGAACAATGAGCAGTTCTTC. As protein: CASSAQGNNEQFF. V is TRBV28 and J is TRBJ2-1, with 7 bases that match TRBD1. Looked up from germline, CDR1 is MDHEN and CDR2 is SYDVKM. This CDR3 comprises 13 residues. V shed 5 bases, J shed 5 bases, and the junction held 3 bases outside the gene matches.

This chain joins TRBV7-6 and TRBJ2-6; D gene unclear. This CDR3 region has 15 residues. Germline V gene lookup returns CDR1 SGHVS and CDR2 FNYEAQ. The V end lost 5 bases, the J end lost 3 bases, and 11 bases lay between the germline ends. The CDR3 here is CASSPLPDGANVLTF. As DNA, the CDR3 is TGTGCCAGCAGCCCCCTCCCTGATGGGGCCAACGTCCTGACTTTC.

As concerns this clone: At one boundary the junction diverges from the germline segment, which might be a read error. The rearrangement uses TRBV5-8 and TRBJ1-2, with D tentatively TRBD1 (5 bases). The CDR3 runs to 11 residues. Germline V gives CDR1 SGHTS, CDR2 YDEGEE. The CDR3 is CASSSLTATSF. CDR3 in DNA: TGTGCCAGCAGCTCATTGACAGCTACCTCTTTC.